This TCR beta chain was captured in a study of identical twins (dated by TCRdb to 2015 to 2016). Notes on the research overall: The study deep-sequenced TCR alpha and beta repertoires from monozygotic twins, unrelated adults of various ages and cord blood to test whether fetal clonotypes persist. To rule out contamination, replicate twin experiments were performed at different times with different library preparation protocols.

Only healthy Caucasian donors were included. Broader findings and caveats from the paper: Recombination models systematically underestimated out-of-frame TCR alpha sharing in monozygotic twins but agreed with sharing between unrelated individuals. Invariant T cells such as MAIT and iNKT could partly confound zero-insertion analyses, though diverse VJ usage argued against this for most clonotypes. The excess sharing between twins in beta out-of-frame sequences was weaker because fewer shared sequences reduced the signal-to-noise ratio. Fewer insertions were carried by abundant cord blood beta clonotypes, a similar but weaker trend appeared in young adult naive repertoires, and no such trend appeared in memory repertoires. Compared with coincidental sharing between unrelated individuals, an excess of low generation-probability sequences was observed among out-of-frame TCR alpha sequences shared between twins. Because the same donors could not be followed over many years, conclusions were based on cross-sectional statistical analysis.

This clonotype was observed a few times. Its antigen is not yet known. Nothing much larger sits one base from this clone, and base qualities are not available. The library was generated by 5' RACE. Sequenced using an Illumina HiSeq 2000. A universal primer binding site was introduced by template switching, and a unique molecular identifier was present in the final cDNA, enabling accurate counting of TCR cDNA molecules. First-strand cDNA for TCR alpha and beta chains was synthesized from specific primers in the conserved constant-segment region. To control for contamination, every cDNA library carried two barcodes: a SMART-Mk sample barcode plus Illumina barcodes. TruSeq adapter sequences and Illumina sample barcodes were added in two successive PCR steps. The Illumina HiSeq platform was used with custom primers to sequence TCR alpha and beta cDNA libraries. The authors processed their data as follows. MiGEC processed the raw reads to extract unique molecular identifiers, while MiXCR was used to determine the CDR3 positions. For each individual, recombination models were inferred using an EM algorithm with the repgenHMM and IGoR tools. Shared clonotype analysis was performed with the tcR package in R, normalizing sharing by the product of cloneset sizes. To study raw recombination free of thymic and clonal selection effects, out-of-frame nonproductive sequences were analyzed. TCRdb reprocessing: public reads trimmed at Q25 with fastp, clones called with MiXCR, in-frame beta chains kept. Rows merge per CDR3 protein into single entries with the most common DNA and genes. Clone size and V and J calls follow TCRdb, not the original study. The sample includes some 1,700,000 distinct CDR3 sequences, with about 32% observed a single time. The top ten hold approximately 0.29% of the sample.

V loses 11 bases at its end and J loses 2 bases; junction bases beyond the gene matches: 15. CDR1 and CDR2 (SEHNR, FQNEAQ) derive from the germline V gene (reference sequence). The CDR3 measures 18 amino acids from cysteine to phenylalanine. Just CDR3 DNA is preserved here, 54 bases in frame from base 1. This clonotype was obtained from a newborn girl in good health. Rearrangement joined TRBV7-9 to TRBJ2-3; 14 junctional bases match TRBD2. Sample: cord blood. CDR3 loop: CAVPGLAGATSNTDTQYF. The bases are TGTGCCGTACCGGGACTAGCGGGGGCGACCTCAAACACAGATACGCAGTATTTT. With the rest looked up from the reference TRBV7-9 and TRBJ2-3 genes rather than sequenced, the full variable domain is DTGVSQNPRHKITKRGQNVTFRCDPISEHNRLYWYRQTLGQGPEFLTYFQNEAQLEKSRLLSDRFSAERPKGSFSTLEIQRTEQGDSAMYLCAVPGLAGATSNTDTQYFGPGTRLTVL.